A single sample gave rise to the 26 T cell receptor beta chains below, sequenced in a study of cytomegalovirus exposure and HLA in healthy donors. Use of 60 Vbeta and 13 Jbeta primers characterized the PCR. Profiled with immunoSEQ multiplex PCR; TCRdb holds only in-frame clones, not every one. The sample records about 130,000 clones, around three quarters being singletons. Sequencing used PBMCs. The receptors originated from a woman aged 45-65 years in good health and CMV-seronegative.

The rearrangement joins TRBV7-2 to TRBJ1-2; 7 bases are a match to TRBD1. The CDR3 runs 14 residues. CDR1 and CDR2 (germline): SGHTA, FQGNSA. Trimming at V came to 0 bases and at J to 4 bases, leaving 2 bases not matched to a gene. The CDR3 DNA is TGTGCCAGCAGCTTAGCATGGGACAGCTATGGCTACACCTTC. It codes for CASSLAWDSYGYTF.

The chain recombines TRBV29-1 with TRBJ1-3; weak D call: TRBD1 (6 bases). The CDR3 has 17 residues. CDR1 and CDR2 from the germline V gene are SQVTM and ANQGSEA. V gave up 0 bases and J gave up 0 bases, with 15 bases separating them. DNA of the CDR3: TGCAGCGTTGAAGATCCAGGACAGACGAGCTCTGGAAACACCATATATTTT. It translates to CSVEDPGQTSSGNTIYF.

V and J are TRBV2 and TRBJ2-1; D not resolved. Trimming removed 3 bases at V and 10 bases at J, with 10 bases between. Per germline, CDR1 SNHLY and CDR2 FYNNEI. This CDR3 contains 12 residues. Here the CDR3 DNA reads TGTGCCAGCAGTGATTACGCACACGAGCAGTTCTTC. This translates into CASSDYAHEQFF.

The chain carries TRBV28 and TRBJ2-5; D possibly corresponds to TRBD1 (6 bases). Per the germline V gene, CDR1 is MDHEN and CDR2 is SYDVKM. The CDR3 contains 13 residues. V was trimmed by 3 bases and J by 7 bases, leaving 12 bases between them. The CDR3: CASSFRRGGTQYF. CDR3 nucleotides: TGTGCCAGCAGTTTTCGCCGAGGGGGGACCCAGTACTTC.

The chain uses TRBV7-6 and TRBJ2-5, with a weak D call TRBD1 (5 bases). Germline V gene sequence: CDR1 SGHVS, CDR2 FNYEAQ. This CDR3 region has 16 residues. Between the trimmed V and J ends, which lost 5 bases and 3 bases, there was a span of 19 bases. CDR3 DNA: TGTGCCAGCAGCCACCCTCTTAGGGGCGAAAAAGAGACCCAGTACTTC. Amino acids: CASSHPLRGEKETQYF.

This clone has a handful of counts. Other nucleotide sequences from this sample produce the same CDR3. This chain connects TRBV15 to TRBJ2-5, with 10 bases aligning to TRBD1. CDR1 and CDR2 (germline): LNHNV, YYDKDF (reference sequence). The CDR3 is 15 amino acids. The J segment lost 1 base and the V segment lost 6 bases, leaving 5 bases of the junction unmatched. In nucleotides, the CDR3 is TGTGCCACCAGGGACAGGGGGTCTACCCAAGAGACCCAGTACTTC. As protein: CATRDRGSTQETQYF.

The chain couples TRBV7-2 to TRBJ2-1, with D tentatively TRBD2 (5 bases). Germline CDR1 and CDR2: SGHTA and FQGNSA. The CDR3 runs 15 residues. V dropped 5 bases and J dropped 0 bases, with 11 bases sitting between them. In DNA, the CDR3 is TGTGCCAGCAGCGTTCTCCGGGACTCCTACAATGAGCAGTTCTTC. This codes for CASSVLRDSYNEQFF.

This clone was seen just once. The V call is TRBV11-3, the J call TRBJ2-5; 7 bases align to TRBD2. V shed 3 bases, J shed 1 base, and the junction held 14 bases outside the gene matches. This CDR3 spans 18 amino acids. The V gene's germline CDR1 is SGHNT and CDR2 YENEEA. The CDR3 DNA sequence: TGTGCCAGCAGCTTGGGGGTTGTGGGTAGCGGGTCCCAAGAGACCCAGTACTTC. Its translation: CASSLGVVGSGSQETQYF. The full variable domain, in which reference TRBV11-3 and TRBJ2-5 provide the parts outside the CDR3, is EAGVVQSPRYKIIEKKQPVAFWCNPISGHNTLYWYLQNLGQGPELLIRYENEEAVDDSQLPKDRFSAERLKGVDSTLKIQPAELGDSAVYLCASSLGVVGSGSQETQYFGPGTRLLVL.

The CDR3 protein is CASGPGGAASYEQYF. As DNA, the CDR3 is TGTGCCAGCGGGCCAGGGGGCGCTGCCTCCTACGAGCAGTACTTC. The gene calls are TRBV7-2 and TRBJ2-5; TRBD1 agrees at 8 bases. The DNA end is more similar to TRBJ2-7, so the J call may be wrong. Germline CDR1 reads SGHTA; CDR2 reads FQGNSA. The CDR3 covers 15 residues.

This clone was counted only a few times. The chain joins TRBV30 to TRBJ2-1; D perhaps matches TRBD1 (6 bases). This CDR3 has 13 amino acids. The V and J ends lost 1 base and 3 bases respectively, with 7 bases between them. CDR1 and CDR2 (germline): GTSNPN, SVGIG (reference sequence). CDR3 DNA sequence: TGTGCCTGGAGTGCCAGGGGCTACAATGAGCAGTTCTTC. As protein: CAWSARGYNEQFF.

The chain recombines TRBV5-6 with TRBJ1-5; tentatively, D is TRBD1 (6 bases). Germline assignment: CDR1 SGHDT and CDR2 YYEEEE. The CDR3 is made up of 14 amino acids. Trimming pared 4 bases from V and 5 bases from J, leaving 13 bases between. CDR3 loop: CASSGGGSYQPQHF. The CDR3 DNA is TGTGCCAGCAGCGGGGGGGGCAGTTATCAGCCCCAGCATTTT. The variable domain in full, with the rest retrieved from reference TRBV5-6 and TRBJ1-5, is DAGVTQSPTHLIKTRGQQVTLRCSPKSGHDTVSWYQQALGQGPQFIFQYYEEEERQRGNFPDRFSGHQFPNYSSELNVNALLLGDSALYLCASSGGGSYQPQHFGDGTRLSIL.

V is TRBV4-2 and J is TRBJ2-5; 10 bases agree with TRBD1. The V segment lost 0 bases and the J segment 2 bases; nucleotides outside the gene matches: 9. Germline loops: CDR1 LGHNA, CDR2 YNFKEQ. The CDR3 extends over 18 amino acids. The CDR3 reads CASSQDPPGQGLQETQYF. CDR3 in DNA: TGTGCCAGCAGCCAAGACCCCCCGGGACAGGGGTTACAAGAGACCCAGTACTTC.

The chain joins TRBV5-4 to TRBJ2-1, with D unclear. Looked up from germline, CDR1 is SGHNT and CDR2 is YYREEE (reference sequence). V was cut by 4 bases and J by 5 bases, with 4 bases left in between. This CDR3 is 11 amino acids long. CDR3 region: CASSRDNEQFF. The CDR3, as DNA: TGTGCCAGCAGCCGAGACAATGAGCAGTTCTTC.

V is TRBV7-6 and J is TRBJ2-3; D is perhaps TRBD2 (6 bases). Germline loops: CDR1 SGHVS, CDR2 FNYEAQ. This CDR3 is 16 amino acids long. The V end was cut by 3 bases, the J end by 0 bases, with 13 bases between. This chain's CDR3 is CASSLKRRESTDTQYF. CDR3 nucleotide sequence: TGTGCCAGCAGCTTGAAACGACGGGAGAGCACAGATACGCAGTATTTT.

The CDR3 spells CASSSPREQIMVQYF. In nucleotides, the CDR3 is TGTGCCAGCAGCTCCCCTAGGGAGCAAATTATGGTCCAGTACTTC. The rearrangement links TRBV11-2 to TRBJ2-5, with a possible D match to TRBD2 (5 bases). The germline CDR1 and CDR2 sequences are SGHAT and FQNNGV. This CDR3 is built from 15 residues. V dropped 4 bases and J dropped 10 bases, with 22 bases sitting between them.

V gene TRBV10-2 combines with J gene TRBJ1-1; the D is unclear. The CDR3 extends over 14 amino acids. Germline assignment: CDR1 WSHSY and CDR2 SAAADI. Trimming left V 1 base short and J 6 bases short, with 12 bases between. CDR3 bases: TGCGCCAGCAGTGAGTTGGTAGGAGAGGCTGAAGCTTTCTTT. It yields the protein CASSELVGEAEAFF.

The chain carries TRBV9 and TRBJ2-7, with 7 bases matching TRBD1. Germline V lookup: CDR1 SGDLS, CDR2 YYNGEE. The CDR3 covers 15 residues. With 0 bases clipped from V and 4 bases from J, the junction kept 7 bases outside the gene matches. CDR3: CASSVGGDRVYEQYF. CDR3 coding DNA: TGTGCCAGCAGCGTAGGAGGAGACAGGGTTTACGAGCAGTACTTC. The whole variable domain, filled in from reference TRBV9 and TRBJ2-7, reads DSGVTQTPKHLITATGQRVTLRCSPRSGDLSVYWYQQSLDQGLQFLIQYYNGEERAKGNILERFSAQQFPDLHSELNLSSLELGDSALYFCASSVGGDRVYEQYFGPGTRLTVT.

The rearrangement joins TRBV5-6 to TRBJ2-4; 7 bases map to TRBD2. The CDR3 length is 14 residues. The germline V gene has CDR1 SGHDT and CDR2 YYEEEE. V lost 4 bases and J lost 5; bases outside the gene matches: 6. The CDR3 DNA follows: TGTGCCAGCAGCCTGAGTGGGGGGGAAAACATTCAGTACTTC. It specifies CASSLSGGENIQYF.

Notes on this clone: In the same sample, other DNA sequences code for this CDR3. The V gene is TRBV18, the J gene TRBJ2-5, with 9 positions matching TRBD1. The germline V gene encodes CDR1 KGHSH and CDR2 LQKENI. CDR3 size: 14 residues. V was clipped by 3 bases and J by 3 bases; unmatched bases: 2. CDR3 DNA sequence: TGTGCCAGCTCACCCAGACAGGGGGAAGAGACCCAGTACTTC. Translation gives CASSPRQGEETQYF.

This clone was detected only once. J is TRBJ2-1 and V is TRBV29-1, with D possibly matching TRBD2 (6 bases). Trimming took 5 bases from V and 5 from J, leaving 22 bases between them. This CDR3 spans 16 amino acids. The germline V gene has CDR1 SQVTM and CDR2 ANQGSEA. CDR3 sequence (DNA): TGCAGCGTTATTAGTCTGCGGGTAGCGGCCAACAATGAGCAGTTCTTC. It yields the protein CSVISLRVAANNEQFF.

This chain joins TRBV30 and TRBJ1-2; 10 positions agree with TRBD1. Germline loops: CDR1 GTSNPN, CDR2 SVGIG (reference sequence). The CDR3 loop spans 15 amino acids. With 2 bases clipped from V and 7 bases from J, the junction kept 10 bases outside the gene matches. The CDR3 sequence: CAWSRDRGERGGYTF. Written as DNA, the CDR3 is TGTGCCTGGAGTCGGGACAGGGGAGAACGCGGTGGCTACACCTTC.

The V and J genes are TRBV6-1 and TRBJ2-4; D unclear. V lost 2 bases, J lost 9 bases, and 8 bases lay in between. CDR1 and CDR2 from the germline V gene are MNHNS and SASEGT. This CDR3 region has 12 residues. The DNA for the CDR3 is TGTGCCAGCAGTGAATGGCGGAGCATTCAGTACTTC. It encodes CASSEWRSIQYF.

The chain is built from TRBV5-4 and TRBJ1-2; D perhaps matches TRBD1 (5 bases). The CDR3 runs to 13 residues. Germline CDR1 SGHNT, CDR2 YYREEE (reference sequence). Trimming left V 5 bases short and J 5 bases short, with 13 bases between. CDR3 region: CASSLDRWYGYTF. CDR3 nucleotide sequence: TGTGCCAGCAGTTTAGACAGATGGTATGGCTACACCTTC. The complete variable domain, with remaining parts taken from reference TRBV5-4 and TRBJ1-2, reads ETGVTQSPTHLIKTRGQQVTLRCSSQSGHNTVSWYQQALGQGPQFIFQYYREEENGRGNFPPRFSGLQFPNYSSELNVNALELDDSALYLCASSLDRWYGYTFGSGTRLTVV.

The chain carries TRBV28 and TRBJ2-3, with a possible D match to TRBD2 (6 bases). CDR1 MDHEN and CDR2 SYDVKM come from the germline V gene. The CDR3 length is 14 residues. V lost 6 bases to trimming and J lost 8 bases, with 18 bases between them. CDR3 sequence reads: CASRLGLLGGTQYF. Written as DNA, the CDR3 is TGTGCCAGCAGATTGGGACTCCTCGGAGGTACGCAGTATTTT.

CDR3 protein: CASSIGTGPSGDGYTF. Written as DNA, the CDR3 is TGTGCCAGCAGCATCGGGACAGGCCCATCGGGGGATGGCTACACCTTC. The V and J genes are TRBV9 and TRBJ1-2, with 8 bases aligning to TRBD1. CDR1 and CDR2 from the germline V gene are SGDLS and YYNGEE. The CDR3 has 16 amino acids. V trimming: 4 bases; J trimming: 6 bases; junction bases outside the gene matches: 14.

V is TRBV4-3 and J is TRBJ2-7; 9 nucleotides match TRBD1. The CDR3 totals 16 residues. Germline V gene sequence: CDR1 LGHNA, CDR2 YSLEER. J gave up 2 bases and V 2 bases, and 7 bases lay outside the gene matches. The CDR3 region has the DNA TGCGCCAGCAGCCAAACCTCGGACAGGGGACCCTACGAGCAGTACTTC. This sequence encodes CASSQTSDRGPYEQYF.